One sample yielded the 15 T cell receptor beta chains listed below, sequenced in a study of radiation and T cells in renal cell carcinoma. As for time point: baseline pretreatment blood. Specified treatment: 15 Gy SBRT to primary tumor, nephrectomy 4 weeks later. Measured with immunoSEQ multiplex PCR; TCRdb has only the in-frame clones, and not every one. The profile covers about 160,000 clones, with 88% appearing a single time and 3.5% to 5% taken by the ten largest. The sample consisted of blood, taken from a patient whose treatment included radiotherapy and nephrectomy. These receptors were taken from a woman in her 70s with renal cell carcinoma.

The rearrangement uses TRBV6-4 and TRBJ2-3; possibly TRBD2 for D (5 bases). V lost 3 bases and J 2 bases, leaving 9 bases between the germline ends. CDR3 length: 14 amino acids. Germline lookup yields CDR1 MRHNA and CDR2 SNTAGT. DNA of the CDR3: TGTGCCAGCAGTGAGACTACAAACACAGATACGCAGTATTTT. Encoded protein: CASSETTNTDTQYF.

This chain links TRBV18 with TRBJ1-1, with D unclear. The V end was cut by 3 bases, the J end by 5 bases, with 10 bases between. Germline lookup yields CDR1 KGHSH and CDR2 LQKENI. This CDR3 has 13 residues. The chain's CDR3 is CASSPWAGTEAFF. CDR3 DNA sequence: TGTGCCAGCTCACCGTGGGCGGGGACTGAAGCTTTCTTT.

The chain employs TRBV23-1 and TRBJ1-2; perhaps TRBD1 as D (5 bases). TRBV23-1 is an open reading frame whose function is uncertain. The CDR3 has 18 residues. With 3 bases removed from V and 7 bases from J, the gap between germline ends came to 27 bases. The CDR3 loop reads CASSHLPRTPNRGCGYTF. The CDR3 coding sequence is TGCGCCAGCAGTCACCTCCCCCGGACACCGAACCGGGGTTGTGGCTACACCTTC.

The genes are TRBV10-3 and TRBJ1-1; D is perhaps TRBD1 (6 bases). This CDR3 has 14 residues. V was cut by 10 bases and J by 2 bases, with 17 bases left in between. The germline V gene encodes CDR1 ENHRY and CDR2 SYGVKD. CDR3 residues: CATKGTTDNTEAFF. The DNA of the CDR3 is TGTGCCACCAAAGGGACAACCGATAACACTGAAGCTTTCTTT.

The V gene is TRBV14, the J gene TRBJ2-7; D might be TRBD1 (6 bases). The CDR3 covers 15 residues. Between the trimmed V and J ends, which lost 4 bases and 2 bases, there was a span of 15 bases. The germline CDR1 and CDR2 sequences are SGHDN and FVKESK. The CDR3: CASSRTGTSPYEQYF. The CDR3, as DNA: TGTGCCAGCAGCCGCACCGGGACATCTCCCTACGAGCAGTACTTC.

V and J are TRBV7-2 and TRBJ1-2; 7 positions match TRBD1. Trimming cost V 3 bases and J 7 bases; bases outside gene matches: 8. CDR3 length: 14 residues. Germline V lookup: CDR1 SGHTA, CDR2 FQGNSA. The CDR3 region is CASSLEGQLAGYTF. The CDR3 nucleotides are TGTGCCAGCAGCTTGGAGGGACAGCTAGCTGGCTACACCTTC.

This rearrangement joins TRBV2 to TRBJ1-2; perhaps TRBD1 as D (5 bases). The V gene lost 5 bases and the J gene lost 3 bases, with 16 bases spanning the gap. Germline values: CDR1 SNHLY, CDR2 FYNNEI. The CDR3 consists of 15 residues. The CDR3: CASSLPRRGDYGYTF. The CDR3 DNA is TGTGCCAGCAGTCTCCCGAGGAGGGGTGACTATGGCTACACCTTC.

The chain recombines TRBV9 with TRBJ1-3, with 10 bases aligning to TRBD1. From germline, CDR1 is SGDLS and CDR2 YYNGEE. The J segment lost 2 bases and the V segment lost 8 bases, leaving 4 bases of the junction unmatched. The CDR3 contains 14 residues. CDR3 nucleotides: TGTGCCAGGATAGGACAGGGGGCTGGAAACACCATATATTTT. Translating it yields CARIGQGAGNTIYF.

This chain connects TRBV6-1 to TRBJ2-7, with 8 positions matching TRBD1. CDR3 length: 14 residues. Germline CDR1 and CDR2: MNHNS and SASEGT. V lost 6 bases, J lost 0 bases, and 4 bases stayed unmatched. The CDR3 here is CASRVGQVSYEQYF. The CDR3 DNA sequence: TGTGCCAGCAGGGTGGGACAGGTCTCCTACGAGCAGTACTTC.

This sequence joins TRBV30 and TRBJ2-7; D is unclear. V was trimmed by 0 bases and J by 3 bases, leaving 12 bases between them. Germline CDR1 and CDR2: GTSNPN and SVGIG (reference sequence). This CDR3 is 14 amino acids long. DNA of the CDR3: TGTGCCTGGAGTGTAACCGGCTTGGGCTACGAGCAGTACTTC. Protein: CAWSVTGLGYEQYF.

This clone occurred a few times. The J gene is TRBJ1-1, the V gene TRBV7-9, with 7 nucleotides matching TRBD1. With V trimmed by 5 bases and J by 4 bases, 7 bases remained unmatched. Germline CDR1 is SEHNR and CDR2 is FQNEAQ (reference sequence). This CDR3 contains 14 residues. The CDR3 region is CASSITGVSTEAFF. In nucleotides, the CDR3 is TGTGCCAGCAGCATTACAGGGGTGTCCACTGAAGCTTTCTTT.

This chain joins TRBV5-5 and TRBJ1-5; D possibly corresponds to TRBD1 (5 bases). The CDR3 is made up of 16 amino acids. CDR1 SGHKS and CDR2 YYEKEE come from the germline V gene (reference sequence). The V gene lost 4 bases and the J gene lost 4 bases, with 18 bases spanning the gap. In DNA form, the CDR3 reads TGTGCCAGCAGCATCCTTCCGGGACGAGGAAATCAGCCCCAGCATTTT. This translates into CASSILPGRGNQPQHF.

V and J are TRBV14 and TRBJ1-1, with D perhaps matching TRBD1 (5 bases). In germline, CDR1 is SGHDN, CDR2 FVKESK. The CDR3 sequence is 13 residues long. With 1 base removed from V and 7 bases from J, the gap between germline ends came to 10 bases. The CDR3 bases are TGTGCCAGCAGCCAAGTCGGGGGGGGTGAAGCTTTCTTT. Amino acids: CASSQVGGGEAFF.

The V and J genes are TRBV5-4 and TRBJ2-7, with 10 bases fitting TRBD2. V lost 4 bases to trimming and J lost 3 bases; unmatched junction nucleotides: 4. From germline, CDR1 is SGHNT and CDR2 YYREEE (reference sequence). The CDR3 has 14 residues. The CDR3 sequence is CASSPAGGLYEQYF. The CDR3 bases are TGTGCCAGCAGCCCAGCGGGGGGGCTCTACGAGCAGTACTTC.

The chain links TRBV5-8 to TRBJ2-1; D remains ambiguous. The V end lost 0 bases, the J end lost 7 bases, and 14 bases lay between the germline ends. The CDR3 spans 15 residues. CDR1 and CDR2 (germline): SGHTS, YDEGEE. The DNA for the CDR3 is TGTGCCAGCAGCTTGGTGTTGCAGCTACGGAATGAGCAGTTCTTC. Protein: CASSLVLQLRNEQFF. Combining the CDR3 with reference TRBV5-8 and TRBJ2-1 gives the whole variable domain EAGVTQSPTHLIKTRGQQATLRCSPISGHTSVYWYQQALGLGLQFLLWYDEGEERNRGNFPPRFSGRQFPNYSSELNVNALELEDSALYLCASSLVLQLRNEQFFGPGTRLTVL.